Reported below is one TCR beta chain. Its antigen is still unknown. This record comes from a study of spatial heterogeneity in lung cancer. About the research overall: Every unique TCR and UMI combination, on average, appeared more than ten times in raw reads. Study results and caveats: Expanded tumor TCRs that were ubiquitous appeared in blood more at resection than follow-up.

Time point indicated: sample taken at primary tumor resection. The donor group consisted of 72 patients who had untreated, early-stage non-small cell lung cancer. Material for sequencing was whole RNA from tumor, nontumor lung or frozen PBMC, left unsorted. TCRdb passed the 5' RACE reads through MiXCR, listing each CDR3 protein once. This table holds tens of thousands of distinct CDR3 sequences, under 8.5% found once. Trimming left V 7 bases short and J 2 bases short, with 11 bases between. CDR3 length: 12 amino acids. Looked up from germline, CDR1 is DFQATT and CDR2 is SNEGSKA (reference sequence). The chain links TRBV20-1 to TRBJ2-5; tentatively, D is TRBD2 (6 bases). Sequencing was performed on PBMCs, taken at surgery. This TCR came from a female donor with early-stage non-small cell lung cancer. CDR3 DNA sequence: TGCAGTGTTAGCGGAAGTCAAGAGACCCAGTACTTC. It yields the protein CSVSGSQETQYF.